This T cell receptor (beta chain) came from a study of blood T cell repertoires in COVID-19. Study-level information: Collection of acute and convalescent COVID-19 samples took place in the United States, Italy and Spain. The analysed material was cDNA or gDNA that came from T cells, B-cell-depleted T cells, or PBMCs.

The CDR3 extends over 13 amino acids. V gave up 0 bases and J gave up 8 bases, with 11 bases separating them. Germline CDR1 SGHRS, CDR2 YFSETQ. Per the original data handling: Estimated nucleated cell counts came from reference gene primer amplification. This table comes from immunoSEQ multiplex PCR, and its TCRdb copy is limited to in-frame clones, with some not included. The V and J calls and clone size were taken over from that table, and D and trimming were inferred from the DNA. The sample yields about 67,000 clones, 75% to 85% seen once. The chain combines TRBV5-1 with TRBJ1-1; the D gene is possibly TRBD1 (6 bases). This clonotype originated in a woman in her sixties or seventies with acute or convalescent COVID-19. The material sequenced was peripheral blood. The CDR3 region is CASSLGQGSEAFF. The CDR3 DNA reads as TGCGCCAGCAGCTTGGGGCAGGGGAGCGAAGCTTTCTTT.